The clone carrying this TCR beta chain was observed a handful of times. Its antigen is unknown. This sample was included in a study of cytomegalovirus exposure and HLA in healthy donors. General study results and limits: The study found most TCR sequences rare, yet found some public TCRs in many donors. The authors confirmed in vitro that three CMV-associated chains were specific for CMV antigens.

The PCR used 60 Vbeta and 13 Jbeta primers. Sequenced by immunoSEQ multiplex PCR; TCRdb stores in-frame clones only, minus some. The table shows 110,000 or so clones, with over 60% occurring only once. This receptor was obtained from a female donor in good health and CMV-seronegative. Material for sequencing was PBMCs.

The CDR3 sequence: CASRTGGADTEAFF. The CDR3 nucleotides are TGTGCCAGCAGAACAGGGGGCGCCGATACTGAAGCTTTCTTT. The chain combines TRBV6-5 with TRBJ1-1; 9 bases are shared with TRBD1. Germline V gene sequence: CDR1 MNHEY, CDR2 SVGAGI. The CDR3 spans 14 residues. V lost 6 bases, J lost 5 bases, and 7 bases stayed unmatched.